This TCR beta chain was profiled in a study of T cells in Graves' hyperthyroidism and ophthalmopathy. The study's findings and limits: Most expanded thyroid clonotypes above 0.001 also appeared in blood.

Under 3 months was the duration of disease in ophthalmopathy patients, who also had a Clinical Activity Score of at least 3 and a NOSPECS grade of at least 4. The PBMCs had their origin in 8.5 to 10 ml of fresh peripheral blood. Per germline, CDR1 MNHNS and CDR2 SASEGT. This CDR3 is 13 amino acids long. With 7 bases removed from V and 2 bases from J, the gap between germline ends came to 11 bases. This clonotype has only a few counts. Its target is not known. Since a much larger clone is just one base distant, this may be a read error. Without the conserved terminal phenylalanine or tryptophan, this CDR3 likely stems from a read error. Amplification yielded TCR beta CDR3 regions, with RNA transcripts as the source. RT-PCR in the first round (using the HTBI primer set) targeted the TCR CDR3. TCRdb passed the multiplex PCR reads through MiXCR, listing each CDR3 protein once. The data contain hundreds of thousands of distinct CDR3 sequences, roughly 14% of them singletons.

The sequenced material came from blood. The source of this sequence is a young man with Graves' ophthalmopathy. The V and J genes are TRBV6-1 and TRBJ2-5; possible D gene TRBD1, 6 bases. CDR3 DNA: TGTGCCAGCACAGGACAGAGACAAGAGACCCAGTACCTC. Amino acid sequence: CASTGQRQETQYL.